Shown below are 5 T cell receptor beta chains from a single sample sequenced in a study of patients and donors after allogeneic stem cell transplantation (dated by TCRdb to 2018 to 2020). The library came from RT-PCR. Instrument on record: NextSeq 550. The public reads were reprocessed in TCRdb via fastp at Q25 and MiXCR, keeping in-frame beta chains. Identical CDR3 protein sequences are pooled into one entry, listed with their most common genes and DNA. The sample table contains roughly 880,000 distinct CDR3 sequences; only one count was recorded for about a sixth of them. The top ten constitute around 6% of the sample. Sequencing was done on a sample of blood, either unsorted or a sorted T cell fraction (not recorded which). These receptors came from a human donor who was either an allogeneic HSCT recipient or a stem cell or donor lymphocyte infusion donor (not recorded which). It is not recorded whose cells these are; they may come from a transplant donor.

This sequence joins TRBV5-5 and TRBJ1-2; 7 nucleotides align to TRBD1. V lost 5 bases, J lost 4 bases, and 8 bases stayed unmatched. CDR1 is SGHKS and CDR2 is YYEKEE in the germline V gene (reference sequence). This CDR3 comprises 14 residues. In DNA form, the CDR3 reads TGTGCCAGCAGTCGGGACAGCACCTTCTATGGCTACACCTTC. Residues: CASSRDSTFYGYTF.

The sample holds a few counts of this clonotype. The gene calls are TRBV12-3 or TRBV12-4 and TRBJ2-1; 7 bases are shared with TRBD2. V trimming: 2 bases; J trimming: 9 bases; junction bases outside the gene matches: 7. There are 14 residues in the CDR3. The CDR3 reads CASSLRAGRGEQFF. The CDR3 DNA reads TGTGCCAGCAGTTTACGAGCGGGGCGGGGTGAGCAGTTCTTC.

The chain combines TRBV5-1 with TRBJ1-2; D may be TRBD1 (6 bases). This CDR3 region has 19 residues. Trimming pared 4 bases from V and 3 bases from J, leaving 28 bases between. CDR1 is SGHRS, CDR2 YFSETQ, per germline. The DNA of the CDR3 is TGCGCCAGCAGCGCCTGGGGGGGGAGAACCACAGGGAATGACTATGGCTACACCTTC. Its translation is CASSAWGGRTTGNDYGYTF.

The chain uses TRBV7-9 and TRBJ2-5; possibly TRBD1 for D (6 bases). Deletions cut 4 bases from V and 2 bases from J, with 14 bases between. The CDR3 consists of 15 residues. Germline V gene data show CDR1 as SEHNR and CDR2 as FQNEAQ (reference sequence). The CDR3 DNA reads as TGTGCCAGCAGCTCACGGACAGCCGGACAAGAGACCCAGTACTTC. It translates to CASSSRTAGQETQYF.

V and J are TRBV2 and TRBJ2-5; 9 bases fit TRBD1. V dropped 6 bases and J dropped 5; count of bases not matched to a gene: 7. This CDR3 region has 14 residues. Germline CDR1 reads SNHLY; CDR2 reads FYNNEI. The CDR3, as DNA: TGTGCCAGCAGACCGGGACAGGGTATGGAGACCCAGTACTTC. This gives the protein CASRPGQGMETQYF.